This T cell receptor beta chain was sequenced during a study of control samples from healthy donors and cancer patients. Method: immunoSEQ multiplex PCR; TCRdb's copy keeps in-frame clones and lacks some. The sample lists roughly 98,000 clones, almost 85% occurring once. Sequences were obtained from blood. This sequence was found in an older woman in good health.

The CDR3 is CASSGTGAGNTIYF. In DNA, the CDR3 is TGTGCCAGCAGCGGGACAGGAGCTGGAAACACCATATATTTT. This rearrangement joins TRBV6-5 to TRBJ1-3; TRBD1 matches at 8 bases. Trimming at V came to 6 bases and at J to 2 bases, leaving 3 bases not matched to a gene. The germline V gene encodes CDR1 MNHEY and CDR2 SVGAGI. The CDR3 consists of 14 residues.